Listed here is a single TCR beta chain. The antigen is unknown. Primers for the PCR totalled 60 Vbeta and 13 Jbeta. Under the authors' procedure: There were tens of millions of unique TCR beta chains by a later count, and 10 million to 12 million of them were shared. Data came from immunoSEQ multiplex PCR; TCRdb stores just in-frame clones and leaves some out. The V and J calls and clone size were taken over from that table, and D and trimming were inferred from the DNA. This specimen shows about 150,000 clones; the ten leading clones hold under 2.5%. V was shortened by 2 bases and J by 0 bases, with 10 bases between the two germline ends. The CDR3 has 16 residues. Per the germline V gene, CDR1 is SGHNT and CDR2 is YENEEA. This specimen comes from a study of cytomegalovirus exposure and HLA in healthy donors. Study information: Early release data held about 92 million unique TCRs from HLA-typed donors.

General observations from the study: Most TCR sequences proved rare, with some public TCRs found in many donors. TCR beta chain V- and J-gene trimming was linked, in a later analysis, to a missense variant in DCLRE1C.

This chain links TRBV11-3 with TRBJ2-2; unclear D gene. Sequencing was performed on PBMCs. This clonotype was obtained from a man younger than 40 in good health and CMV-seronegative. DNA for the CDR3: TGTGCCAGCAGCTTAACCCACATCGCGAACACCGGGGAGCTGTTTTTT. Translated: CASSLTHIANTGELFF. Drawing the rest from reference TRBV11-3 and TRBJ2-2, the complete variable domain is EAGVVQSPRYKIIEKKQPVAFWCNPISGHNTLYWYLQNLGQGPELLIRYENEEAVDDSQLPKDRFSAERLKGVDSTLKIQPAELGDSAVYLCASSLTHIANTGELFFGEGSRLTVL.